The 14 T cell receptor beta chains below come from one sample, sequenced in a study of PD-L1 blockade in urothelial cancer. Produced via immunoSEQ multiplex PCR; TCRdb's table is partial and in-frame only. This repertoire shows approximately 100,000 clones, approximately 90% found once; its top ten account for almost 0.95%. Sequenced here: PBMCs, sampled around atezolizumab (anti-PD-L1) treatment. The receptors stem from a woman older than 75 with urothelial cancer.

This chain connects TRBV7-2 to TRBJ2-5, with D hard to call. There are 13 residues in the CDR3. Deletions cut 1 base from V and 4 bases from J, with 7 bases between. In germline, CDR1 is SGHTA, CDR2 FQGNSA. The DNA of the CDR3 is TGTGCCAGCAGCTTAGGGCAGATAGAGACCCAGTACTTC. As protein: CASSLGQIETQYF.

The chain recombines TRBV6-5 with TRBJ1-2; D gene unclear. Germline V lookup: CDR1 MNHEY, CDR2 SVGAGI. The CDR3 has 12 residues. Trimming removed 8 bases from V and 4 bases from J, with 11 bases in between. CDR3 amino acids: CASYTVVYGYTF. CDR3 DNA: TGTGCCAGCTACACAGTCGTCTATGGCTACACCTTC.

V and J are TRBV5-1 and TRBJ2-7, with D perhaps TRBD2 (5 bases). CDR1 SGHRS and CDR2 YFSETQ come from the germline V gene. This CDR3 region has 15 residues. The V and J ends lost 0 bases and 5 bases respectively, with 15 bases between them. CDR3 sequence: CASSLALAGRNEQYF. The CDR3 DNA sequence: TGCGCCAGCAGCTTGGCCCTAGCAGGACGCAACGAGCAGTACTTC.

This clone was found once. V and J are TRBV4-1 and TRBJ1-4; 7 bases line up with TRBD1. The CDR3 extends over 14 amino acids. Germline assignment: CDR1 MGHRA and CDR2 YSYEKL. J was trimmed by 7 bases and V by 4 bases; bases with no gene match: 6. CDR3 protein: CASSPSTGTEKLFF. The CDR3 DNA follows: TGCGCCAGCAGCCCTTCGACAGGGACTGAAAAACTGTTTTTT.

The chain links TRBV5-6 to TRBJ2-1, with TRBD2 identical over 8 bases. Germline CDR1 is SGHDT and CDR2 is YYEEEE. The J segment lost 0 bases and the V segment lost 0 bases, leaving 11 bases of the junction unmatched. The CDR3 loop spans 19 amino acids. CDR3 protein: CASSLVGPSGSSSYNEQFF. DNA of the CDR3: TGTGCCAGCAGCTTGGTGGGTCCTAGCGGGTCCAGCTCCTACAATGAGCAGTTCTTC.

The chain uses TRBV11-2 and TRBJ2-7; 7 positions agree with TRBD2. V shed 8 bases and J 3 bases; nucleotides not matched to a gene: 4. This CDR3 is built from 12 residues. CDR1 and CDR2 from the germline V gene are SGHAT and FQNNGV. The CDR3 DNA is TGTGCCAGCGGGACTACCTTCTACGAGCAGTACTTC. Protein product: CASGTTFYEQYF.

Only one count was recorded for this clone. V and J are TRBV28 and TRBJ1-1; the D is unclear. V was shortened by 3 bases and J by 8 bases, with 13 bases between the two germline ends. CDR1 and CDR2 (germline): MDHEN, SYDVKM. This CDR3 has 13 amino acids. CDR3 protein: CASSLPESPEAFF. The CDR3 DNA reads TGTGCCAGCAGTTTGCCCGAGTCCCCAGAAGCTTTCTTT.

The gene calls are TRBV18 and TRBJ2-1; TRBD2 agrees at 9 bases. The V gene end was trimmed by 3 bases and the J gene end by 7 bases; junction bases not matched to a gene: 4. The CDR3 extends over 14 amino acids. Germline V gene sequence: CDR1 KGHSH, CDR2 LQKENI. This chain's CDR3 is CASSPGTSTNEQFF. CDR3 nucleotide sequence: TGTGCCAGCTCACCGGGGACTAGCACGAATGAGCAGTTCTTC.

The V and J genes are TRBV4-1 and TRBJ2-2, with TRBD1 matching over 7 bases. CDR3 size: 17 residues. Trimming cost V 0 bases and J 4 bases; bases outside gene matches: 8. The germline V gene has CDR1 MGHRA and CDR2 YSYEKL. Written as DNA, the CDR3 is TGCGCCAGCAGCCAAGAGAGTACAGGGGCGACCACCGGGGAGCTGTTTTTT. This sequence encodes CASSQESTGATTGELFF.

This rearrangement joins TRBV10-3 to TRBJ1-5, with TRBD1 matching 7 bases. The germline V gene has CDR1 ENHRY and CDR2 SYGVKD. This CDR3 is 16 amino acids long. Trimming cost V 0 bases and J 8 bases; bases outside gene matches: 10. CDR3 nucleotides: TGTGCCATCAGTGAGTCCGGCAGGGGGACTGACGAGCCCCAGCATTTT. It is translated as CAISESGRGTDEPQHF.

This sequence joins TRBV21-1 and TRBJ1-1. TRBV21-1 is a documented pseudogene. CDR3 length equals 15 residues. The CDR3 sequence is CASTLLEGLNTEAFF. CDR3 DNA sequence: TGTGCCAGCACCTTGCTTGAGGGCCTAAACACTGAAGCTTTCTTT.

The chain combines TRBV5-6 with TRBJ2-1; no clear D gene. The CDR3 length is 15 residues. Deletions cut 1 base from V and 0 bases from J, with 8 bases between. Germline CDR1 SGHDT, CDR2 YYEEEE. In nucleotides, the CDR3 is TGTGCCAGCAGCTTGAGCTATAGCTCCTACAATGAGCAGTTCTTC. Translation: CASSLSYSSYNEQFF.

The CDR3: CASSIRDRDYGYTF. The CDR3 DNA reads as TGTGCCAGCAGCATCCGGGACAGGGACTATGGCTACACCTTC. The J gene is TRBJ1-2, the V gene TRBV28, with 9 bases that match TRBD1. CDR1 and CDR2 from the germline V gene are MDHEN and SYDVKM. CDR3 length equals 14 residues. The trim removed 6 bases at V and 3 bases at J, leaving 5 bases unmatched.

This chain joins TRBV2 and TRBJ2-1; 15 bases are a match to TRBD2. CDR1 and CDR2 (germline): SNHLY, FYNNEI. The CDR3 runs 15 residues. Germline trimming cut 5 bases from V and 8 bases from J; bases unmatched to any gene: 4. This CDR3 is CASSPRTSGGDEQFF. The CDR3 DNA reads TGTGCCAGCAGTCCCCGGACTAGCGGGGGGGATGAGCAGTTCTTC.